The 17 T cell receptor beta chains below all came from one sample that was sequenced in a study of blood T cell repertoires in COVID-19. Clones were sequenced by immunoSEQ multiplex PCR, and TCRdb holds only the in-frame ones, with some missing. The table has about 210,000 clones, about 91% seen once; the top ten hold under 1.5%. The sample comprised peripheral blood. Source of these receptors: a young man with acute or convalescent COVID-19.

The CDR3 DNA reads TGTGCCAGCAGCCAAGGCACTAGCGGGAGAGTCAATGAGCAGTTCTTC. Its protein is CASSQGTSGRVNEQFF. J is TRBJ2-1 and V is TRBV3-1 (or the pseudogene TRBV3-2); 11 positions agree with TRBD2. The CDR3 is 16 amino acids. V shed 1 base and J 6 bases; nucleotides not matched to a gene: 5. Germline V gene sequence: CDR1 LGHDT, CDR2 YNNKEL (reference sequence).

CDR3 bases: TGTGCCAGTAGTTCCCCCGGGACAGCCTCTGGAAACACCATATATTTT. Residues: CASSSPGTASGNTIYF. The chain is built from TRBV19 and TRBJ1-3; 7 bases line up with TRBD1. This CDR3 contains 16 residues. Germline CDR1 is LNHDA and CDR2 is SQIVND (reference sequence). V lost 5 bases, J lost 0 bases, and 7 bases stayed unmatched.

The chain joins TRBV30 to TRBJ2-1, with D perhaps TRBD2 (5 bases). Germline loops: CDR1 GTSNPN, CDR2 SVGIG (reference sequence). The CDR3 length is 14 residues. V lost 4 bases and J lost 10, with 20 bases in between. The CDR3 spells CAWKIGPWRAEQFF. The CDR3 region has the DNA TGTGCCTGGAAGATTGGTCCTTGGCGGGCCGAGCAGTTCTTC.

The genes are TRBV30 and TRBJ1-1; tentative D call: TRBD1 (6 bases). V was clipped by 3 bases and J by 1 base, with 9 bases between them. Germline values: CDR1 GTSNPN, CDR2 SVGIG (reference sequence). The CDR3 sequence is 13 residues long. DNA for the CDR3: TGTGCCTGGAGCGGACAGTGGAACACTGAAGCTTTCTTT. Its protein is CAWSGQWNTEAFF.

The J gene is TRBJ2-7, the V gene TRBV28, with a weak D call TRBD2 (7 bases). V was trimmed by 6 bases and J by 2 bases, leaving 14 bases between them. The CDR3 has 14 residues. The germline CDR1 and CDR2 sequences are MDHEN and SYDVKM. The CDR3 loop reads CASSPGGATYEQYF. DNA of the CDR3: TGTGCCAGCAGCCCGGGGGGCGCAACCTACGAGCAGTACTTC.

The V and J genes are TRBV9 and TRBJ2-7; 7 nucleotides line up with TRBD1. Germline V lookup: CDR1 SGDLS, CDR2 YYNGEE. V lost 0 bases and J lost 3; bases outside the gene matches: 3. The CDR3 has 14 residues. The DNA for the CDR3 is TGTGCCAGCAGCGTAGCGACAGGGCTCTACGAGCAGTACTTC. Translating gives CASSVATGLYEQYF. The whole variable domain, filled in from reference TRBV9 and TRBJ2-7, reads DSGVTQTPKHLITATGQRVTLRCSPRSGDLSVYWYQQSLDQGLQFLIQYYNGEERAKGNILERFSAQQFPDLHSELNLSSLELGDSALYFCASSVATGLYEQYFGPGTRLTVT.

The CDR3 DNA sequence: TGTGCCAGCAGTTACTTCCTAGCGGGAGGCCTTATCGACGAGCAGTACTTC. It specifies CASSYFLAGGLIDEQYF. The chain has TRBV6-2 or TRBV6-3 and TRBJ2-7; 11 bases are a match to TRBD2. This CDR3 has 17 amino acids. The V gene end was trimmed by 1 base and the J gene end by 5 bases; junction bases not matched to a gene: 10. The germline gives CDR1 MNHEY, CDR2 SVGEGT.

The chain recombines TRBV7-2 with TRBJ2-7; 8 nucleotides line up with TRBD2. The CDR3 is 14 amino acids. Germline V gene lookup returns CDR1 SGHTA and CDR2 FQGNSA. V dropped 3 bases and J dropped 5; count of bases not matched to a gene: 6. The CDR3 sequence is CASSFTREGNEQYF. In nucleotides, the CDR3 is TGTGCCAGCAGCTTTACCCGGGAGGGGAACGAGCAGTACTTC.

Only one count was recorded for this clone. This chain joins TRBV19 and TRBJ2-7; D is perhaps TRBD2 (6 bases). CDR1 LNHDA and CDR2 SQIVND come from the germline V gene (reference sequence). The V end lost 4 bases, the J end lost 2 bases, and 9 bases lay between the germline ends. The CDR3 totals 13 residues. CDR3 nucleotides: TGTGCCAGTAGTAGCGGGATTACCTACGAGCAGTACTTC. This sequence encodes CASSSGITYEQYF.

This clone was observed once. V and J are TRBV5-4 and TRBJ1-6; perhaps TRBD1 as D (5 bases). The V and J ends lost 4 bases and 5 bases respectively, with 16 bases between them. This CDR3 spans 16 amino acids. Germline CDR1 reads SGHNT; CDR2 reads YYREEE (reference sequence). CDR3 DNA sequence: TGTGCCAGCAGCGGACCCCGGGGGGGAGATAATTCACCCCTCCACTTT. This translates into CASSGPRGGDNSPLHF. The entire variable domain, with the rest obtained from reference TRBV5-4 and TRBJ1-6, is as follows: ETGVTQSPTHLIKTRGQQVTLRCSSQSGHNTVSWYQQALGQGPQFIFQYYREEENGRGNFPPRFSGLQFPNYSSELNVNALELDDSALYLCASSGPRGGDNSPLHFGNGTRLTVT.

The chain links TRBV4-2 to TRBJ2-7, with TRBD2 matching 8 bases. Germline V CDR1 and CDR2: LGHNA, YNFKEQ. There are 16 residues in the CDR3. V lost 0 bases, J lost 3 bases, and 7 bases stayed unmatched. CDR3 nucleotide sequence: TGTGCCAGCAGCCAAGATACAGCCGGGACTAGCTACGAGCAGTACTTC. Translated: CASSQDTAGTSYEQYF.

CDR3 DNA: TGTGCCAGCAGCCAAGAACCGGGGAGAAGCTACAATGAGCAGTTCTTC. This sequence encodes CASSQEPGRSYNEQFF. The chain is built from TRBV4-2 and TRBJ2-1; possibly TRBD2 for D (5 bases). Germline values: CDR1 LGHNA, CDR2 YNFKEQ. The CDR3 has 16 residues. V lost 0 bases and J 3 bases, leaving 12 bases between the germline ends.

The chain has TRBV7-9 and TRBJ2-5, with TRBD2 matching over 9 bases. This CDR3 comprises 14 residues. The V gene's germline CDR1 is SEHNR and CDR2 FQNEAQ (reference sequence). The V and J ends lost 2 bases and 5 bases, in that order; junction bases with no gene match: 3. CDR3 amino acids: CASSLKREVETQYF. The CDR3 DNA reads TGTGCCAGCAGCTTAAAGCGGGAGGTGGAGACCCAGTACTTC. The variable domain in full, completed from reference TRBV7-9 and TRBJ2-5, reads DTGVSQNPRHKITKRGQNVTFRCDPISEHNRLYWYRQTLGQGPEFLTYFQNEAQLEKSRLLSDRFSAERPKGSFSTLEIQRTEQGDSAMYLCASSLKREVETQYFGPGTRLLVL.

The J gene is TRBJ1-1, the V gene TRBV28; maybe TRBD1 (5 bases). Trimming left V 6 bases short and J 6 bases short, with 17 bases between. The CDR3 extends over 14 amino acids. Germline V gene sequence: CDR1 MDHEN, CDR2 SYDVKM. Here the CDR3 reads CASRRSGYRAEAFF. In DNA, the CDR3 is TGTGCCAGCAGACGGTCAGGGTATAGAGCTGAAGCTTTCTTT.

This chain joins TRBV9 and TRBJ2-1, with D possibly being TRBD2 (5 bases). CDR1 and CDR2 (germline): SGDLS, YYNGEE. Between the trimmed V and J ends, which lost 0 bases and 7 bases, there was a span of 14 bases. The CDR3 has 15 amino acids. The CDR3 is CASSVDPGSGNEQFF. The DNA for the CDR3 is TGTGCCAGCAGCGTAGATCCGGGGAGCGGTAATGAGCAGTTCTTC.

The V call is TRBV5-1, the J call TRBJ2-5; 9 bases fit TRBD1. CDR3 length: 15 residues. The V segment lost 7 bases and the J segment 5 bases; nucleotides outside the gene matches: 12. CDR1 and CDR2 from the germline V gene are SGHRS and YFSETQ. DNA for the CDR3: TGCGCCAGCGAAACGACAGGGGGAAATCGGGAGACCCAGTACTTC. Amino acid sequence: CASETTGGNRETQYF. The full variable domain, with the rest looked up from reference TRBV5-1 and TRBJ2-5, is KAGVTQTPRYLIKTRGQQVTLSCSPISGHRSVSWYQQTPGQGLQFLFEYFSETQRNKGNFPGRFSGRQFSNSRSEMNVSTLELGDSALYLCASETTGGNRETQYFGPGTRLLVL.

The DNA for the CDR3 is TGTGCCAGCAGCCCGCGGACAGGGGGGTTAGCTAATGAAAAACTGTTTTTT. It yields the protein CASSPRTGGLANEKLFF. The chain is built from TRBV7-6 and TRBJ1-4; 10 bases map to TRBD1. Trimming removed 5 bases from V and 3 bases from J; junction bases left unmatched: 9. There are 17 residues in the CDR3. Germline-derived CDR1 and CDR2 are SGHVS and FNYEAQ.